Sequencing of this TCR beta chain was carried out in a study of beta chain features in type 1 diabetes. Study conclusions and caveats: TCRB CDR3s from Type 1 diabetes patients were moderately but significantly shorter in all four CD4+ subsets.

For this clone: Its antigen is unknown.

The isolated RNA, all of it, was reverse transcribed, so expressed TCRB transcripts were what got sequenced. Using immunoSEQ multiplex PCR, the repertoire was profiled, and TCRdb retains in-frame clones only, with some absent. The table records some 27,000 clones, almost 65% of them present only once. The CDR3 loop spans 12 amino acids. Looked up from germline, CDR1 is SQVTM and CDR2 is ANQGSEA. The J segment lost 14 bases and the V segment lost 4 bases, leaving 13 bases of the junction unmatched. Sequencing was performed on Tregs from blood. The V gene is TRBV29-1, the J gene TRBJ2-5, with 7 positions matching TRBD2. The clonotype originates from a woman aged 25-40 years with type 1 diabetes. The CDR3 loop is CSVAQPGLPDYF. The CDR3 bases are TGCAGCGTTGCCCAGCCGGGACTACCCGATTACTTC. Full variable domain (missing parts from reference TRBV29-1 and TRBJ2-5): SAVISQKPSRDICQRGTSLTIQCQVDSQVTMMFWYRQQPGQSLTLIATANQGSEATYESGFVIDKFPISRPNLTFSTLTVSNMSPEDSSIYLCSVAQPGLPDYFGPGTRLLVL.